Listed here are 32 T cell receptor beta chains from one sample, sequenced in a study of blood T cell repertoires in COVID-19. The repertoire was sequenced with immunoSEQ multiplex PCR; TCRdb's copy has only in-frame clones and lacks some. The data show about 200,000 clones, around 80% seen once. Sample: peripheral blood. These receptors were collected from a woman in her 70s with acute or convalescent COVID-19.

This chain links TRBV7-3 with TRBJ2-3; 8 bases are a match to TRBD2. The CDR3 covers 14 residues. Germline V gene lookup returns CDR1 SGHTA and CDR2 FQGTGA. Losses at the gene ends were 7 bases for V and 5 bases for J; bases not matched to a gene: 8. Written as DNA, the CDR3 is TGTGCCAGCACCCTAGGGACTAGTGGAGATACGCAGTATTTT. It specifies CASTLGTSGDTQYF.

CDR3 amino acids: CASSLARLAGGAGDEQFF. The CDR3 nucleotides read TGTGCCAGCAGCTTAGCGAGACTAGCGGGGGGAGCCGGGGATGAGCAGTTCTTC. The chain uses TRBV7-9 and TRBJ2-1; 13 bases agree with TRBD2. CDR1 and CDR2 (germline): SEHNR, FQNEAQ (reference sequence). This CDR3 contains 18 residues. V was clipped by 0 bases and J by 8 bases; unmatched bases: 10. Together with reference TRBV7-9 and TRBJ2-1, the CDR3 gives the full variable domain: DTGVSQNPRHKITKRGQNVTFRCDPISEHNRLYWYRQTLGQGPEFLTYFQNEAQLEKSRLLSDRFSAERPKGSFSTLEIQRTEQGDSAMYLCASSLARLAGGAGDEQFFGPGTRLTVL.

The chain combines TRBV27 with TRBJ2-3; a possible D gene is TRBD1 (5 bases). The CDR3 sequence is 16 residues long. The germline V gene encodes CDR1 MNHEY and CDR2 SMNVEV (reference sequence). V was cut by 0 bases and J by 1 base, with 11 bases left in between. The CDR3 DNA reads TGTGCCAGCAGTTTATCAGGGGTTGGTCGCACAGATACGCAGTATTTT. Translating it yields CASSLSGVGRTDTQYF.

This clone was observed a handful of times. This chain connects TRBV30 to TRBJ2-3, with TRBD2 matching 14 bases. The CDR3 consists of 16 residues. The V and J ends lost 4 bases and 3 bases, in that order; junction bases with no gene match: 6. The germline CDR1 and CDR2 sequences are GTSNPN and SVGIG (reference sequence). DNA for the CDR3: TGTGCCTGGATGTCAGGGACTAGCGGGAGTACAGATACGCAGTATTTT. Translating gives CAWMSGTSGSTDTQYF.

V is TRBV7-8 and J is TRBJ2-6, with a possible D match to TRBD1 (6 bases). The CDR3 has 19 residues. Trimming cost V 5 bases and J 4 bases, with 24 bases left between them. CDR1 and CDR2 (germline): SGHVS, FQNEAQ. This CDR3 reads CASSHHQGRSSSGANVLTF. As DNA, the CDR3 is TGTGCCAGCAGCCATCATCAGGGGCGTAGCTCTTCCGGGGCCAACGTCCTGACTTTC. Variable domain in full (rest from reference TRBV7-8 and TRBJ2-6): GAGVSQSPRYKVAKRGQDVALRCDPISGHVSLFWYQQALGQGPEFLTYFQNEAQLDKSGLPSDRFFAERPEGSVSTLKIQRTQQEDSAVYLCASSHHQGRSSSGANVLTFGAGSRLTVL.

This clone has just one count. The chain has TRBV10-2 and TRBJ2-3; 10 bases align to TRBD2. Trimming cost V 8 bases and J 2 bases; bases outside gene matches: 10. CDR1 is WSHSY and CDR2 is SAAADI in the germline V gene. The CDR3 is 16 amino acids. This CDR3 reads CASGSGRAQVTDTQYF. CDR3 nucleotides: TGCGCCAGCGGGAGCGGGAGGGCTCAGGTCACAGATACGCAGTATTTT.

The V gene is TRBV29-1, the J gene TRBJ2-1, with 8 positions matching TRBD1. Per the germline V gene, CDR1 is SQVTM and CDR2 is ANQGSEA. The CDR3 consists of 16 residues. V shed 0 bases and J 4 bases; nucleotides not matched to a gene: 8. Here the CDR3 DNA reads TGCAGCGTTGAAGACCCCGGACAGGGTGATTACAATGAGCAGTTCTTC. Translating it yields CSVEDPGQGDYNEQFF.

The CDR3 DNA sequence: TGTGCCAGCAGCTCCGGAGCGGGGGTTGAAGAGACCCAGTACTTC. Translating gives CASSSGAGVEETQYF. V and J are TRBV5-5 and TRBJ2-5; TRBD2 agrees at 8 bases. Germline V lookup: CDR1 SGHKS, CDR2 YYEKEE (reference sequence). The CDR3 is 15 amino acids. Losses at the gene ends were 3 bases for V and 3 bases for J; bases not matched to a gene: 7.

The rearrangement joins TRBV27 to TRBJ1-2; no firm D call. The CDR3 is 13 residues long. The germline V and J ends were trimmed by 6 bases and 2 bases, with 10 bases remaining between them. Germline V gene data show CDR1 as MNHEY and CDR2 as SMNVEV (reference sequence). DNA for the CDR3: TGTGCCAGCAGCCCGAGGGCCAACTATGGCTACACCTTC. Protein: CASSPRANYGYTF.

The rearrangement joins TRBV6-6 to TRBJ1-2, with 7 positions matching TRBD1. V lost 6 bases to trimming and J lost 2 bases; unmatched junction nucleotides: 3. Germline V CDR1 and CDR2: MNHNY, SVGAGI (reference sequence). The CDR3 sequence is 13 residues long. CDR3 coding DNA: TGTGCCAGCAGACGGGACAGCAACTATGGCTACACCTTC. This encodes CASRRDSNYGYTF.

The V and J genes are TRBV13 and TRBJ1-1; maybe TRBD1 (6 bases). Germline CDR1 is PRHDT and CDR2 is FYEKMQ (reference sequence). V lost 6 bases and J lost 0, with 17 bases in between. The CDR3 has 16 amino acids. CDR3 nucleotide sequence: TGTGCCAGCAGTTCCCGGACAGTCGGGATGAACACTGAAGCTTTCTTT. Its translation: CASSSRTVGMNTEAFF.

The chain uses TRBV2 and TRBJ1-5; TRBD1 aligns across 7 bases. This CDR3 region has 14 residues. From germline, CDR1 is SNHLY and CDR2 FYNNEI. After removal of 5 bases from V and 3 bases from J, the junction contained 4 bases not matched to a gene. The chain's CDR3 is CASSKTGNNQPQHF. The CDR3 DNA is TGTGCCAGCAGTAAGACAGGGAACAATCAGCCCCAGCATTTT. The full variable domain, rest sourced from reference TRBV2 and TRBJ1-5, is EPEVTQTPSHQVTQMGQEVILRCVPISNHLYFYWYRQILGQKVEFLVSFYNNEISEKSEIFDDQFSVERPDGSNFTLKIRSTKLEDSAMYFCASSKTGNNQPQHFGDGTRLSIL.

The chain carries TRBV18 and TRBJ2-2; 15 bases are a match to TRBD2. The germline gives CDR1 KGHSH, CDR2 LQKENI. The CDR3 runs to 18 residues. V lost 3 bases, J lost 8 bases, and 10 bases stayed unmatched. The CDR3 DNA is TGTGCCAGCTCACCCCCGGGACTAGCGGGAGGAACGCCAGGGGAGCTGTTTTTT. Translation: CASSPPGLAGGTPGELFF.

This clone was detected many times. The chain joins TRBV29-1 to TRBJ2-2; 9 bases align to TRBD1. The length of the CDR3 is 13 residues. The germline V gene encodes CDR1 SQVTM and CDR2 ANQGSEA. V lost 8 bases, J lost 7 bases, and 8 bases stayed unmatched. The CDR3: CSFRDRVGGELFF. The CDR3 nucleotides read TGCAGCTTCCGGGACAGGGTTGGCGGGGAGCTGTTTTTT.

This chain joins TRBV6-4 and TRBJ2-4; no firm D call. The CDR3 extends over 14 amino acids. Trimming took off 0 bases at V and 4 bases at J, with 7 bases between the two ends. Per germline, CDR1 MRHNA and CDR2 SNTAGT. CDR3 DNA: TGTGCCAGCAGTGACTCGGGCAGAAAAAACATTCAGTACTTC. It encodes CASSDSGRKNIQYF.

The gene calls are TRBV30 and TRBJ1-2; 8 positions match TRBD1. In germline, CDR1 is GTSNPN, CDR2 SVGIG (reference sequence). With 3 bases clipped from V and 3 bases from J, the junction kept 6 bases outside the gene matches. There are 14 residues in the CDR3. This chain's CDR3 is CAWSRRGQDYGYTF. CDR3 sequence (DNA): TGTGCCTGGAGCCGCAGGGGGCAAGACTATGGCTACACCTTC.

This rearrangement joins TRBV6-4 to TRBJ2-1; 11 nucleotides agree with TRBD2. The CDR3 consists of 14 residues. The J segment lost 3 bases and the V segment lost 6 bases, leaving 1 base of the junction unmatched. Germline V lookup: CDR1 MRHNA, CDR2 SNTAGT. CDR3 DNA: TGTGCCAGCAGGCTAGCGGGGGGCTACAATGAGCAGTTCTTC. It yields the protein CASRLAGGYNEQFF.

The chain has TRBV15 and TRBJ1-3; possible D gene TRBD1, 5 bases. The CDR3 runs to 16 residues. V was pared by 0 bases and J by 0 bases, with 9 bases between. The germline gives CDR1 LNHNV, CDR2 YYDKDF (reference sequence). The CDR3 loop is CATSRDRGVSGNTIYF. In DNA, the CDR3 is TGTGCCACCAGCAGAGATCGGGGGGTCTCTGGAAACACCATATATTTT. Complete variable domain (other parts from reference TRBV15 and TRBJ1-3): DAMVIQNPRYQVTQFGKPVTLSCSQTLNHNVMYWYQQKSSQAPKLLFHYYDKDFNNEADTPDNFQSRRPNTSFCFLDIRSPGLGDTAMYLCATSRDRGVSGNTIYFGEGSWLTVV.

The CDR3 region has the DNA TGTGCCAGCAGACAGGGGGCTCAGACCTACGAGCAGTACTTC. This translates into CASRQGAQTYEQYF. The chain employs TRBV18 and TRBJ2-7, with TRBD1 matching over 10 bases. This CDR3 is built from 14 residues. V trimming: 8 bases; J trimming: 2 bases; junction bases outside the gene matches: 6. Germline V lookup: CDR1 KGHSH, CDR2 LQKENI. Based on the CDR3 plus reference TRBV18 and TRBJ2-7, the full variable domain is NAGVMQNPRHLVRRRGQEARLRCSPMKGHSHVYWYRQLPEEGLKFMVYLQKENIIDESGMPKERFSAEFPKEGPSILRIQQVVRGDSAAYFCASRQGAQTYEQYFGPGTRLTVT.

The CDR3 loop is CASSRRQGSSTEAFF. CDR3 bases: TGCGCCAGCAGCAGGAGACAGGGGTCGAGCACTGAAGCTTTCTTT. The rearrangement links TRBV5-1 to TRBJ1-1; TRBD1 matches 8 bases. CDR1 is SGHRS, CDR2 YFSETQ, per germline. After removal of 4 bases from V and 4 bases from J, the junction contained 9 bases not matched to a gene. There are 15 residues in the CDR3.

This clone appeared a few times. The chain couples TRBV29-1 to TRBJ1-4; TRBD1 might be the D (6 bases). This CDR3 region has 14 residues. The ends were cut back, 1 base at V and 8 bases at J, with 14 bases in the middle. The V gene's germline CDR1 is SQVTM and CDR2 ANQGSEA. The CDR3 sequence: CSVEGGQGGEKLFF. The CDR3 DNA follows: TGCAGCGTTGAAGGGGGGCAGGGTGGCGAAAAACTGTTTTTT.

This sequence joins TRBV4-1 and TRBJ2-7, with 7 positions matching TRBD2. The CDR3 sequence is 17 residues long. Unmatched junction bases numbered 12, after V lost 4 bases and J lost 0 bases. Germline CDR1 is MGHRA and CDR2 is YSYEKL. The CDR3 nucleotides read TGCGCCAGCAGCCGAGGGCTAGCGGCCGGGACCTCCTACGAGCAGTACTTC. Residues: CASSRGLAAGTSYEQYF.

The chain is built from TRBV3-1 (or the pseudogene TRBV3-2) and TRBJ2-4, with 11 bases that match TRBD1. The CDR3 loop spans 15 amino acids. With V trimmed by 3 bases and J by 12 bases, 10 bases remained unmatched. Germline V CDR1 and CDR2: LGHDT, YNNKEL (reference sequence). As DNA, the CDR3 is TGTGCCAGCAGCCAGAGAGGACAGGGGGCGCTAGCTCAGTACTTC. It specifies CASSQRGQGALAQYF.

The chain combines TRBV5-4 with TRBJ2-3; 11 nucleotides align to TRBD2. The germline V gene has CDR1 SGHNT and CDR2 YYREEE (reference sequence). CDR3 length: 14 residues. V was pared by 8 bases and J by 8 bases, with 10 bases of the junction left unmatched. CDR3: CASQTSGAPATQYF. The CDR3 region has the DNA TGTGCCAGTCAGACTAGCGGGGCCCCCGCTACGCAGTATTTT.

The chain joins TRBV28 to TRBJ2-1; D gene uncertain. Germline V gene data show CDR1 as MDHEN and CDR2 as SYDVKM. This CDR3 contains 13 residues. V lost 6 bases, J lost 10 bases, and 16 bases lay in between. CDR3 DNA sequence: TGTGCCAGCAGCCGAACACAGCCCCCCGAGCAGTTCTTC. This encodes CASSRTQPPEQFF. The variable domain in full, with the rest retrieved from reference TRBV28 and TRBJ2-1, is DVKVTQSSRYLVKRTGEKVFLECVQDMDHENMFWYRQDPGLGLRLIYFSYDVKMKEKGDIPEGYSVSREKKERFSLILESASTNQTSMYLCASSRTQPPEQFFGPGTRLTVL.

This chain joins TRBV27 and TRBJ1-2, with TRBD1 as a possible D gene (6 bases). The CDR3 runs to 14 residues. Germline V gene sequence: CDR1 MNHEY, CDR2 SMNVEV (reference sequence). Trimming pared 6 bases from V and 5 bases from J, leaving 16 bases between. The CDR3 bases are TGTGCCAGCAGGCAAACCGGGACACAATATGGCTACACCTTC. Amino acids: CASRQTGTQYGYTF.

The chain carries TRBV6-6 and TRBJ2-1; D is perhaps TRBD1 (7 bases). Looked up from germline, CDR1 is MNHNY and CDR2 is SVGAGI (reference sequence). Trimming removed 2 bases at V and 8 bases at J, with 10 bases between. The CDR3 totals 13 residues. CDR3 sequence: CASSYQGGYEQFF. The CDR3 bases are TGTGCCAGCAGTTACCAGGGGGGTTATGAGCAGTTCTTC.

The V call is TRBV20-1, the J call TRBJ1-5; D possibly corresponds to TRBD1 (5 bases). Trimming pared 3 bases from V and 0 bases from J, leaving 12 bases between. CDR3 length equals 15 residues. The germline V gene has CDR1 DFQATT and CDR2 SNEGSKA (reference sequence). The CDR3, as DNA: TGCAGTGCTAGTAAGAATCAGGGTAGCAATCAGCCCCAGCATTTT. Its translation: CSASKNQGSNQPQHF.

The chain couples TRBV2 to TRBJ1-5; D is ambiguous. Germline V CDR1 and CDR2: SNHLY, FYNNEI. V gave up 7 bases and J gave up 0 bases, with 13 bases separating them. The CDR3 is 15 residues long. The CDR3 DNA is TGTGCCAGCAATCCCAGGTCGAGTAGCAATCAGCCCCAGCATTTT. Its protein is CASNPRSSSNQPQHF. Full variable domain (remainder filled in from reference TRBV2 and TRBJ1-5): EPEVTQTPSHQVTQMGQEVILRCVPISNHLYFYWYRQILGQKVEFLVSFYNNEISEKSEIFDDQFSVERPDGSNFTLKIRSTKLEDSAMYFCASNPRSSSNQPQHFGDGTRLSIL.

The gene calls are TRBV6-1 and TRBJ2-2; no firm D call. The V end was cut by 2 bases, the J end by 0 bases, with 4 bases between. The germline CDR1 and CDR2 sequences are MNHNS and SASEGT. The length of the CDR3 is 14 residues. The CDR3 region is CASSEQTNTGELFF. CDR3 nucleotide sequence: TGTGCCAGCAGTGAACAAACGAACACCGGGGAGCTGTTTTTT.

This chain joins TRBV7-9 and TRBJ2-2, with D possibly matching TRBD1 (6 bases). Germline V gene data show CDR1 as SEHNR and CDR2 as FQNEAQ (reference sequence). Trimming took off 3 bases at V and 7 bases at J, with 12 bases between the two ends. The CDR3 consists of 14 residues. The CDR3 spells CASSFMGADGELFF. Written as DNA, the CDR3 is TGTGCCAGCAGCTTTATGGGGGCCGACGGGGAGCTGTTTTTT.

J is TRBJ1-1 and V is TRBV27; 10 bases agree with TRBD1. The germline gives CDR1 MNHEY, CDR2 SMNVEV (reference sequence). The CDR3 is 14 residues long. V shed 7 bases, J shed 7 bases, and the junction held 9 bases outside the gene matches. The CDR3 sequence: CASTPTGGYDEAFF. The DNA of the CDR3 is TGTGCCAGCACCCCGACAGGGGGCTATGATGAAGCTTTCTTT.